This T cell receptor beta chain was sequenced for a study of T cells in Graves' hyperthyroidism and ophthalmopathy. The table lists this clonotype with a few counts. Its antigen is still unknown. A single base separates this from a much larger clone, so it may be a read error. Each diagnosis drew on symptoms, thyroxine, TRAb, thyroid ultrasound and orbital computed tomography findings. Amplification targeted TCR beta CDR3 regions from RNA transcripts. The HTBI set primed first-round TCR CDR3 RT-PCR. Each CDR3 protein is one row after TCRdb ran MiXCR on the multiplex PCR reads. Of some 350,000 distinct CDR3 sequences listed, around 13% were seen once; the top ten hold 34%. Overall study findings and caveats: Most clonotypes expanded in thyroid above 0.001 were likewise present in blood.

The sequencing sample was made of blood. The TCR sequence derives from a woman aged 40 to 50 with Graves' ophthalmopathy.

Here the CDR3 reads CAIPGPVLYEQYF. Here the CDR3 DNA reads TGTGCCATACCGGGACCGGTTCTCTACGAGCAGTACTTC. The rearrangement joins TRBV6-1 to TRBJ2-7, with D perhaps given as TRBD1 or TRBD2 (5 bases each). This CDR3 contains 13 residues. CDR1 and CDR2 (germline): MNHNS, SASEGT. V lost 10 bases and J lost 3, with 16 bases in between.